This T cell receptor (beta chain) was sequenced during a study of cytomegalovirus exposure and HLA in healthy donors. Study results and caveats: Most TCR beta V segments were productive about 87% or about 30% of the time in an earlier analysis.

In the case of this clone: Its antigen remains unidentified.

PCR amplification relied on 60 Vbeta primers (plus 13 Jbeta primers). The protocol was immunoSEQ multiplex PCR, while the TCRdb copy is restricted to in-frame clones and leaves out a portion. The data contain about 170,000 clones, 75% to 90% of them seen just once; the ten biggest clones take up 2% to 2.5%. With 6 bases removed from V and 0 bases from J, the gap between germline ends came to 8 bases. The CDR3 covers 14 residues. Germline-derived CDR1 and CDR2 are LNHDA and SQIVND (reference sequence). The origin of this receptor is a male donor in good health and CMV-seronegative. Sequencing used PBMCs. The V gene is TRBV19, the J gene TRBJ1-4, with D hard to call. The CDR3 DNA sequence: TGTGCCAGTAGCCCCCGGGCAACTAATGAAAAACTGTTTTTT. This gives the protein CASSPRATNEKLFF.